This is a list of T cell receptor beta chains from one sample in a study of T-cell reconstitution after alpha-beta-depleted transplantation in children. TCRdb redid the calling of the PCR reads with MiXCR, one entry per CDR3 protein. The sample lists 330,000 or so distinct CDR3 sequences, over 9.5% occurring once. Source: PBMCs, taken before TCRalphabeta/CD19-depleted stem cell transplant. All receptors come from a boy under three years old with acute myeloid leukemia, due to receive a stem cell transplant. CDR3s include the opening cysteine and the closing phenylalanine or tryptophan. The order of the fields is clone size, J gene, D gene, V gene, CDR3 protein, CDR3 DNA. D genes are given only for firm matches. Expanded clones get a size class; other rows say once, few or many, or leave the size out.

>many|TRBJ1-3|-|TRBV20-1
CSARDYQVPGNTIYF
TGCAGTGCTAGAGATTATCAGGTGCCTGGAAACACCATATATTTT
>-|TRBJ2-1|TRBD2|TRBV4-1
CASSQLTSGRNEQFF
TGCGCCAGCAGCCAATTGACTAGCGGGAGGAATGAGCAGTTCTTC
>many|TRBJ1-1|-|TRBV5-4
CASSLAGGPTVEAFF
TGTGCCAGCAGCTTGGCGGGGGGCCCTACGGTTGAAGCTTTCTTT
>many|TRBJ2-3|TRBD2|TRBV5-1
CASSSTSGTDTQYF
TGCGCCAGCAGCTCCACTAGCGGCACAGATACGCAGTATTTT
>many|TRBJ2-1|TRBD2|TRBV9
CASSHGGGARGNEQFF
TGTGCCAGCAGCCATGGGGGAGGGGCGCGGGGCAATGAGCAGTTCTTC
>many|TRBJ2-4|-|TRBV4-3
CASSQAPELDPKNIQYF
TGCGCCAGCAGCCAAGCTCCCGAACTAGACCCTAAAAACATTCAGTACTTC
>many|TRBJ2-1|TRBD1|TRBV20-1
CSARTGPRYNEQFF
TGCAGTGCTCGGACAGGTCCGCGTTACAATGAGCAGTTCTTC
>many|TRBJ2-3|TRBD2|TRBV5-1
CASSFLAGDTDTQYF
TGCGCCAGCAGTTTTCTAGCGGGAGACACAGATACGCAGTATTTT
>few|TRBJ2-1|-|TRBV19
CASRQFPSSYNEQFF
TGTGCCAGTCGACAGTTTCCTTCCTCCTACAATGAGCAGTTCTTC
>many|TRBJ1-1|-|TRBV7-9
CASSHPGADNTEAFF
TGTGCCAGCAGCCATCCCGGGGCAGACAACACTGAAGCTTTCTTC
>few|TRBJ2-1|-|TRBV11-2
CASSLINELNNEQFF
TGTGCCAGCAGCTTAATTAACGAGTTAAACAATGAGCAGTTCTTC
>many|TRBJ1-1|-|TRBV15
CATSRSNTEAFF
TGTGCCACCAGCCGATCGAACACTGAAGCTTTCTTT
>-|TRBJ2-4|-|TRBV18
CASSPPERKNIQYF
TGTGCCAGCTCACCACCGGAAAGGAAAAACATTCAGTACTTC
>-|TRBJ2-5|-|TRBV12-3/TRBV12-4
CASSLLVETQYF
TGTGCCAGCAGTTTATTGGTGGAGACCCAGTACTTC
>-|TRBJ2-7|-|TRBV29-1
CSVGEGTYEQYF
TGCAGCGTTGGAGAGGGGACCTACGAGCAGTACTTC
>many|TRBJ2-1|-|TRBV4-2
CASSQVANEQFF
TGTGCCAGCAGCCAAGTAGCAAATGAGCAGTTCTTC
>many|TRBJ2-6|-|TRBV7-2
CASSLAAGASGANVLTF
TGTGCCAGCAGCTTAGCCGCCGGTGCCTCTGGGGCCAACGTCCTGACTTTC
>many|TRBJ2-2|-|TRBV28
CASSFPNAGTGELFF
TGTGCCAGCAGTTTTCCGAACGCGGGGACCGGGGAGCTGTTTTTT
>many|TRBJ2-2|-|TRBV20-1
CSARSRDTGELFF
TGCAGTGCTAGAAGCAGAGACACCGGGGAGCTGTTTTTT
>few|TRBJ2-3|-|TRBV7-8
CASSPWDNTDTQYF
TGTGCCAGCAGCCCCTGGGACAACACAGATACGCAGTATTTT
>many|TRBJ2-5|TRBD1|TRBV5-1
CASSLGQGPAQETQYF
TGCGCCAGCAGCTTGGGACAGGGGCCGGCCCAAGAGACCCAGTACTTC
>many|TRBJ2-3|-|TRBV6-5
CASSPDSTDTQYF
TGTGCCAGCAGCCCCGACAGCACAGATACGCAGTATTTT
>many|TRBJ2-2|-|TRBV6-1
CASRAGGSNTGELFF
TGTGCCAGCAGGGCCGGCGGTTCGAACACCGGGGAGCTGTTTTTT
>many|TRBJ1-2|-|TRBV7-7
CAGAAHLSKGYTF
TGTGCTGGGGCAGCCCACCTATCCAAGGGCTACACCTTC
>many|TRBJ2-5|-|TRBV5-1
CASSLGVMETQYF
TGCGCCAGCAGCCTGGGGGTGATGGAGACCCAGTACTTC
>few|TRBJ2-1|-|TRBV18
CASSPLGHEQFF
TGTGCCAGCTCACCGTTAGGGCATGAGCAGTTCTTC
>few|TRBJ2-3|TRBD1|TRBV7-3
CASSSSGTGTDTQYF
TGTGCCAGCAGCTCCTCCGGGACAGGGACAGATACGCAGTATTTT
>many|TRBJ1-2|-|TRBV7-9
CASSLLGGTYGYTF
TGTGCCAGCAGCCTCCTGGGGGGAACCTATGGCTACACCTTC
>many|TRBJ2-2|-|TRBV7-9
CASSLDAGELFF
TGTGCCAGCAGCTTAGATGCCGGGGAGCTGTTTTTT
>-|TRBJ2-7|TRBD2|TRBV13
CASSPRTSGRQDEQYF
TGTGCCAGCAGCCCTAGGACTAGCGGGAGGCAGGACGAGCAGTACTTC
>many|TRBJ1-5|-|TRBV28
CASSLTGYQPQHF
TGTGCCAGCAGCCTGACAGGTTATCAGCCCCAGCATTTT
>many|TRBJ1-2|TRBD1|TRBV29-1
CSVEGQSNYGYTF
TGCAGCGTTGAGGGACAGAGTAACTATGGCTACACCTTC
>few|TRBJ1-1|-|TRBV14
CASSQNRMNTEAFF
TGTGCCAGCAGCCAAAACAGGATGAACACTGAAGCTTTCTTT
>few|TRBJ2-1|TRBD2|TRBV7-6
CASSNGTSGIYNEQFF
TGTGCCAGCAGCAACGGGACTAGCGGGATCTACAATGAGCAGTTCTTC
>-|TRBJ2-5|-|TRBV28
CASSFGDWEETQYF
TGTGCCAGCAGTTTCGGGGACTGGGAAGAGACCCAGTACTTC
>many|TRBJ1-2|-|TRBV29-1
CSVGALGYGYTF
TGCAGCGTAGGGGCCCTTGGCTATGGCTACACCTTC
>many|TRBJ2-1|-|TRBV5-5
CASSLEGPFNEQFF
TGTGCCAGCAGCTTGGAGGGCCCCTTCAATGAGCAGTTCTTC
>-|TRBJ2-4|-|TRBV18
CASSPIVPGSPQKNIQYF
TGTGCCAGCTCACCAATAGTGCCCGGGTCCCCACAAAAAAACATTCAGTACTTC
>many|TRBJ2-2|-|TRBV7-2
CASSLAFGHSSGELFF
TGTGCCAGCAGCTTAGCATTTGGACACTCCTCCGGGGAGCTGTTTTTT
>few|TRBJ2-1|TRBD2|TRBV7-9
CASLPASGKQFF
TGTGCCAGCCTACCTGCTAGCGGGAAGCAGTTCTTC
>many|TRBJ1-3|-|TRBV28
CASSLWGNTIYF
TGTGCCAGCAGTTTATGGGGAAACACCATATATTTT
>many|TRBJ2-3|TRBD2|TRBV29-1
CSVKTSADTQYF
TGCAGCGTTAAAACTAGCGCAGATACGCAGTATTTT
>many|TRBJ2-2|-|TRBV29-1
CSAFVTTGELFF
TGCAGCGCGTTCGTGACCACCGGGGAGCTGTTTTTT
>-|TRBJ2-7|-|TRBV27
CASSSGAGEQYF
TGTGCCAGCAGTTCGGGGGCTGGCGAGCAGTACTTC
>many|TRBJ2-1|-|TRBV12-3/TRBV12-4
CASSFPRSEQFF
TGTGCCAGCAGTTTCCCGCGGAGTGAGCAGTTCTTC
>many|TRBJ2-4|-|TRBV7-9
CASSTSRGGDTLAKNIQYF
TGTGCCAGCAGCACGAGCCGGGGAGGCGACACCTTAGCCAAAAACATTCAGTACTTC
>many|TRBJ2-5|-|TRBV7-9
CASRQGGGETQYF
TGTGCCAGCAGGCAAGGGGGGGGAGAGACCCAGTACTTC
>many|TRBJ1-3|TRBD1|TRBV20-1
CSARVPGTGTHTIYF
TGCAGTGCTAGAGTTCCCGGGACAGGGACGCACACCATATATTTT
>-|TRBJ2-5|TRBD2|TRBV6-2/TRBV6-3
CASSRRTMAGTSGDQETQYF
TGTGCCAGCAGTCGTCGTACTATGGCCGGGACTAGTGGGGACCAAGAGACCCAGTACTTC
>-|TRBJ1-5|TRBD1|TRBV20-1
CSAREVWGQTAQHF
TGCAGTGCTAGAGAAGTTTGGGGACAGACAGCCCAGCATTTT
>many|TRBJ1-2|-|TRBV7-6
CASSFSPHPSEANYGYTF
TGTGCCAGCAGCTTTTCCCCCCATCCTTCGGAGGCTAACTATGGCTACACCTTC
>-|TRBJ2-7|TRBD2|TRBV7-2
CASSAALAGDVEQYF
TGTGCCAGCAGCGCTGCCCTAGCGGGAGACGTCGAGCAGTACTTC
>few|TRBJ1-1|-|TRBV2
CASKRQEFNTEAFF
TGTGCCAGCAAAAGACAGGAATTTAACACTGAAGCTTTCTTT
>-|TRBJ2-6|TRBD1|TRBV11-2
CASSLDRRQGGYSGANVLTF
TGTGCCAGCAGCTTAGATCGAAGACAGGGGGGATACTCTGGGGCCAACGTCCTGACTTTC
>many|TRBJ2-4|TRBD1|TRBV15
CATSRATGLNIQYF
TGTGCCACCAGCAGAGCGACAGGGTTAAACATTCAGTACTTC
>many|TRBJ2-4|TRBD2|TRBV12-3/TRBV12-4
CASSPPSGGPLKYF
TGTGCCAGCAGTCCACCGAGCGGGGGGCCCCTGAAGTACTTC
>many|TRBJ1-6|TRBD1|TRBV12-3/TRBV12-4
CASSFWPDRGRGTYNSPLHF
TGTGCCAGCAGTTTTTGGCCGGACAGGGGGCGCGGGACCTATAATTCACCCCTCCACTTT